Shown below are 25 T cell receptor beta chains from a single sample sequenced in a study of T cell responses to AZD1222 COVID-19 vaccine. Method: immunoSEQ multiplex PCR; TCRdb's copy keeps in-frame clones and lacks some. Of about 99,000 clones detected, around 89% appear once; the ten largest clones hold around 2.8%. The sequencing used peripheral blood, collected on day 0 of AZD1222 vaccination. These receptors were taken from an adult in good health.

The chain uses TRBV11-1 and TRBJ2-7; no reliable D call. Trimming took off 0 bases at V and 0 bases at J, with 9 bases between the two ends. The CDR3 covers 15 residues. Germline V gives CDR1 SGHAT, CDR2 FQDESV (reference sequence). The CDR3 loop reads CASSLADGSSYEQYF. CDR3 bases: TGTGCCAGCAGCTTAGCGGACGGTAGCTCCTACGAGCAGTACTTC.

CDR3 sequence: CASSRQGPTYNEQFF. The CDR3 DNA follows: TGTGCCAGCTCTCGACAGGGGCCTACCTACAATGAGCAGTTCTTC. The V and J genes are TRBV18 and TRBJ2-1, with TRBD1 matching over 8 bases. Germline V gene lookup returns CDR1 KGHSH and CDR2 LQKENI. The length of the CDR3 is 15 residues. V lost 6 bases and J lost 2; bases outside the gene matches: 6.

The chain uses TRBV6-5 and TRBJ2-5, with D hard to call. The CDR3 runs to 15 residues. Germline assignment: CDR1 MNHEY and CDR2 SVGAGI. Trimming removed 0 bases at V and 5 bases at J, with 13 bases between. DNA for the CDR3: TGTGCCAGCAGTTACTCCTGGAGATCTCAGGAGACCCAGTACTTC. It is translated as CASSYSWRSQETQYF.

The genes are TRBV10-3 and TRBJ1-2; the match to TRBD1 covers 10 bases. Germline CDR1 ENHRY, CDR2 SYGVKD. V lost 2 bases and J lost 6; bases outside the gene matches: 3. The CDR3 covers 14 residues. Written as DNA, the CDR3 is TGTGCCATCAGTGAGATAGGACAGGGGGATGGCTACACCTTC. Amino acid sequence: CAISEIGQGDGYTF.

J is TRBJ1-4 and V is TRBV5-6, with TRBD1 matching over 10 bases. The germline V gene encodes CDR1 SGHDT and CDR2 YYEEEE. After removal of 3 bases from V and 0 bases from J, the junction contained 5 bases not matched to a gene. The CDR3 totals 17 residues. The CDR3 is CASSWGTGDSTNEKLFF. As DNA, the CDR3 is TGTGCCAGCAGCTGGGGGACAGGGGACTCAACTAATGAAAAACTGTTTTTT.

The chain combines TRBV19 with TRBJ1-2; D is perhaps TRBD1 (5 bases). The length of the CDR3 is 15 residues. V was trimmed by 10 bases and J by 11 bases, leaving 29 bases between them. Germline V gene data show CDR1 as LNHDA and CDR2 as SQIVND (reference sequence). The DNA for the CDR3 is TGTGCCACCAACCCCGGGGGGTCTGAGGATCTACTATACACCTTC. It yields the protein CATNPGGSEDLLYTF. Together with reference TRBV19 and TRBJ1-2, the CDR3 gives the full variable domain: DGGITQSPKYLFRKEGQNVTLSCEQNLNHDAMYWYRQDPGQGLRLIYYSQIVNDFQKGDIAEGYSVSREKKESFPLTVTSAQKNPTAFYLCATNPGGSEDLLYTFGSGTRLTVV.

The J gene is TRBJ2-5, the V gene TRBV11-3, with D possibly being TRBD1 (6 bases). The germline V gene encodes CDR1 SGHNT and CDR2 YENEEA. The CDR3 is made up of 13 amino acids. Trimming stripped 6 bases from V and 4 bases from J, with 12 bases between. The CDR3 loop reads CASSSGQRETQYF. The CDR3 bases are TGTGCCAGCAGTTCGGGACAAAGAGAGACCCAGTACTTC.

The chain is built from TRBV13 and TRBJ2-7, with 13 bases matching TRBD2. CDR3 length: 14 amino acids. Germline V lookup: CDR1 PRHDT, CDR2 FYEKMQ (reference sequence). V was pared by 5 bases and J by 6 bases, with 4 bases of the junction left unmatched. The CDR3 region is CASSQRTSGSEQYF. The DNA for the CDR3 is TGTGCCAGCAGCCAGAGGACTAGCGGGAGCGAGCAGTACTTC.

This chain joins TRBV27 and TRBJ2-5, with 7 bases lining up with TRBD2. Germline CDR1 MNHEY, CDR2 SMNVEV (reference sequence). Losses at the gene ends were 5 bases for V and 1 base for J; bases not matched to a gene: 7. The CDR3 is 15 amino acids. CDR3 bases: TGTGCCAGCAGTCCCAATTGGGGGGGCCAAGAGACCCAGTACTTC. Protein sequence: CASSPNWGGQETQYF.

This chain connects TRBV2 to TRBJ2-2; the match to TRBD2 covers 15 bases. The germline V gene encodes CDR1 SNHLY and CDR2 FYNNEI. J was trimmed by 4 bases and V by 6 bases; bases with no gene match: 12. The CDR3 covers 19 residues. The CDR3, as DNA: TGTGCCAGCAGCCCCATAGAAACGGGACTAGCGGGAGGCACCGGGGAGCTGTTTTTT. This encodes CASSPIETGLAGGTGELFF.

This clone showed up just a few times. The rearrangement uses TRBV7-9 and TRBJ1-2; tentatively, D is TRBD1 (6 bases). This CDR3 region has 14 residues. Germline V gives CDR1 SEHNR, CDR2 FQNEAQ (reference sequence). Trimming pared 7 bases from V and 4 bases from J, leaving 16 bases between. The CDR3 sequence: CASTSRTAFYGYTF. CDR3 DNA: TGTGCCAGCACCTCCCGGACAGCCTTCTATGGCTACACCTTC.

The V and J genes are TRBV5-4 and TRBJ2-7; 9 nucleotides agree with TRBD1. V lost 2 bases and J lost 2; bases outside the gene matches: 5. The germline V gene has CDR1 SGHNT and CDR2 YYREEE (reference sequence). The CDR3 totals 15 residues. CDR3 nucleotides: TGTGCCAGCAGCTTCCCGGGACAGGGAGCCTACGAGCAGTACTTC. Translated, it gives CASSFPGQGAYEQYF.

The genes are TRBV5-1 and TRBJ2-5; 12 bases are shared with TRBD2. Trimming removed 4 bases from V and 5 bases from J; junction bases left unmatched: 3. Germline lookup yields CDR1 SGHRS and CDR2 YFSETQ. This CDR3 comprises 14 residues. The chain's CDR3 is CASSPGTSGETQYF. The CDR3 nucleotides read TGCGCCAGCAGCCCCGGGACTAGCGGGGAGACCCAGTACTTC.

The chain couples TRBV30 to TRBJ1-5; D unclear. Germline values: CDR1 GTSNPN, CDR2 SVGIG (reference sequence). V lost 0 bases and J 7 bases, leaving 19 bases between the germline ends. CDR3 size: 16 residues. This CDR3 reads CAWSVLGSRKGQPQHF. The CDR3 nucleotides read TGTGCCTGGAGTGTACTGGGCTCCCGAAAGGGACAGCCCCAGCATTTT.

A remark on this clone: Other DNA variants within this sample encode the same CDR3. The V call is TRBV28, the J call TRBJ1-2; D unresolved. V shed 2 bases and J shed 2 bases, with 3 bases lying between them. The CDR3 has 12 amino acids. From germline, CDR1 is MDHEN and CDR2 SYDVKM. The CDR3 is CASSLQNYGYTF. The CDR3 nucleotides are TGTGCCAGCAGTTTACAGAACTATGGCTACACCTTC.

The genes are TRBV19 and TRBJ2-1, with a tentative D call TRBD2 (6 bases). The CDR3 has 14 amino acids. Germline V CDR1 and CDR2: LNHDA, SQIVND (reference sequence). V dropped 7 bases and J dropped 2 bases, with 12 bases sitting between them. The CDR3, as DNA: TGTGCCAGTAATCCTAGCGCTACCTACAATGAGCAGTTCTTC. Protein product: CASNPSATYNEQFF.

This clone has a single count. V is TRBV28 and J is TRBJ2-7; D not certain. Trimming removed 2 bases at V and 0 bases at J, with 8 bases between. The CDR3 loop spans 14 amino acids. CDR1 MDHEN and CDR2 SYDVKM come from the germline V gene. Here the CDR3 reads CASSLGARSYEQYF. The CDR3 DNA reads as TGTGCCAGCAGTTTAGGTGCCCGCTCCTACGAGCAGTACTTC. The variable domain in full, completed from reference TRBV28 and TRBJ2-7, reads DVKVTQSSRYLVKRTGEKVFLECVQDMDHENMFWYRQDPGLGLRLIYFSYDVKMKEKGDIPEGYSVSREKKERFSLILESASTNQTSMYLCASSLGARSYEQYFGPGTRLTVT.

This clone was observed a handful of times. The V and J genes are TRBV10-3 and TRBJ2-7; 7 bases line up with TRBD1. Looked up from germline, CDR1 is ENHRY and CDR2 is SYGVKD. V lost 3 bases and J lost 4; bases outside the gene matches: 15. This CDR3 has 17 residues. This CDR3 reads CAISDSTPDRAPYEQYF. CDR3 DNA: TGTGCCATCAGTGATTCAACCCCCGACAGGGCCCCATACGAGCAGTACTTC.

J is TRBJ2-5 and V is TRBV5-8, with 8 bases identical to TRBD2. Looked up from germline, CDR1 is SGHTS and CDR2 is YDEGEE. The CDR3 extends over 15 amino acids. The V and J ends lost 0 bases and 4 bases, in that order; junction bases with no gene match: 5. CDR3: CASSLGVAGGETQYF. CDR3 nucleotide sequence: TGTGCCAGCAGCTTGGGAGTGGCGGGAGGAGAGACCCAGTACTTC.

The chain uses TRBV30 and TRBJ2-3, with 13 bases that match TRBD2. Germline assignment: CDR1 GTSNPN and CDR2 SVGIG (reference sequence). With V trimmed by 4 bases and J by 2 bases, 6 bases remained unmatched. This CDR3 comprises 16 residues. The CDR3 loop reads CAWNSGLAGDTDTQYF. In nucleotides, the CDR3 is TGTGCCTGGAACTCCGGACTAGCGGGAGACACAGATACGCAGTATTTT.

The CDR3 spells CASSSRTTNEKLFF. The CDR3 DNA reads as TGTGCCAGCAGCTCAAGAACAACTAATGAAAAACTGTTTTTT. The genes are TRBV11-2 and TRBJ1-4; D gene ambiguous. The CDR3 loop spans 14 amino acids. V was pared by 4 bases and J by 0 bases, with 6 bases between. CDR1 and CDR2 (germline): SGHAT, FQNNGV.

The count of this clone is one. The V gene is TRBV15, the J gene TRBJ1-1; D might be TRBD1 (5 bases). In germline, CDR1 is LNHNV, CDR2 YYDKDF (reference sequence). The ends were cut back, 3 bases at V and 5 bases at J, with 19 bases in the middle. This CDR3 is built from 16 residues. This CDR3 is CATSSPSGGSWTEAFF. The CDR3 DNA reads as TGTGCCACCAGCAGCCCATCCGGGGGATCTTGGACTGAAGCTTTCTTT.

In this sample, this clone turned up once. The chain uses TRBV28 and TRBJ1-5, with no clear D. The V gene lost 2 bases and the J gene lost 3 bases, with 14 bases spanning the gap. CDR3 length: 16 residues. Germline lookup yields CDR1 MDHEN and CDR2 SYDVKM. The CDR3 here is CASSLIRGTINQPQHF. CDR3 DNA: TGTGCCAGCAGTTTAATACGGGGAACCATCAATCAGCCCCAGCATTTT.

This clone was seen a few times. The genes are TRBV7-3 and TRBJ1-2, with D maybe TRBD1 (6 bases). Germline assignment: CDR1 SGHTA and CDR2 FQGTGA. The CDR3 is 15 amino acids. The V gene lost 3 bases and the J gene lost 4 bases, with 15 bases spanning the gap. DNA of the CDR3: TGTGCCAGCAGCTTCTCCAGGGGTCTTGTCTATGGCTACACCTTC. Protein product: CASSFSRGLVYGYTF.

This sequence joins TRBV28 and TRBJ1-5, with a tentative D call TRBD1 (6 bases). Germline V gene data show CDR1 as MDHEN and CDR2 as SYDVKM. This CDR3 comprises 18 residues. With 0 bases removed from V and 4 bases from J, the gap between germline ends came to 19 bases. The DNA of the CDR3 is TGTGCCAGCAGTTTATGGGCCCCCGGGCAGGGGTTAAATCAGCCCCAGCATTTT. Translated: CASSLWAPGQGLNQPQHF.